The next 22 T cell receptor beta chains were all read from a single sample in a study of Ad26.COV2.S vaccination and SARS-CoV-2 variants. Described treatment: 19 received Ad26.COV2.S at low or high dose, single or two shots; 5 received placebo; per-sample allocation not given. The samples were gathered on day 63 after the first injection of vaccine or placebo. Assay: immunoSEQ multiplex PCR; the TCRdb copy retains only in-frame clones and omits some. The sample has 350,000 to 550,000 clones, 75% to 90% seen once. Sample: peripheral blood, taken in a trial of Ad26.COV2.S vaccine versus placebo. The receptors here all came from a person aged 18 to 59 who received the Ad26.COV2.S COVID-19 vaccine or a placebo.

This clone was detected only once. The V gene is TRBV5-4, the J gene TRBJ2-7; maybe TRBD2 (6 bases). Germline CDR1 SGHNT, CDR2 YYREEE (reference sequence). The CDR3 spans 18 residues. The V and J ends lost 0 bases and 2 bases respectively, with 21 bases between them. In DNA, the CDR3 is TGTGCCAGCAGCTTGGCCCCCCCAGGTCGCGGGGAAACCTACGAGCAGTACTTC. This gives the protein CASSLAPPGRGETYEQYF. Full variable domain (outside the CDR3, taken from reference TRBV5-4 and TRBJ2-7): ETGVTQSPTHLIKTRGQQVTLRCSSQSGHNTVSWYQQALGQGPQFIFQYYREEENGRGNFPPRFSGLQFPNYSSELNVNALELDDSALYLCASSLAPPGRGETYEQYFGPGTRLTVT.

The chain uses TRBV28 and TRBJ2-1; 12 nucleotides align to TRBD2. CDR1 is MDHEN, CDR2 SYDVKM, per germline. J was trimmed by 7 bases and V by 5 bases; bases with no gene match: 6. CDR3 length equals 15 residues. As DNA, the CDR3 is TGTGCCAGCAGTCCCGAAGGACTAGCGGGGAATGAGCAGTTCTTC. Translating it yields CASSPEGLAGNEQFF.

J is TRBJ2-7 and V is TRBV28, with D possibly matching TRBD1 (6 bases). V lost 7 bases and J 0 bases, leaving 19 bases between the germline ends. Germline V gene data show CDR1 as MDHEN and CDR2 as SYDVKM. The CDR3 runs to 16 residues. In DNA form, the CDR3 reads TGTGCCAGCACACGTCAGACAGGAGCAGGCTCCTACGAGCAGTACTTC. Encoded protein: CASTRQTGAGSYEQYF.

V and J are TRBV12-3 or TRBV12-4 and TRBJ1-1, with no clear D. Trimming shortened V by 1 base and J by 4 bases, and 7 bases separated the two germline ends. The CDR3 spans 13 residues. CDR3: CASSLGSGTEAFF. For the CDR3, the DNA is TGTGCCAGCAGTTTAGGTTCCGGCACTGAAGCTTTCTTT.

V and J are TRBV19 and TRBJ1-2; D is unclear. This CDR3 comprises 14 residues. CDR1 LNHDA and CDR2 SQIVND come from the germline V gene (reference sequence). V lost 10 bases and J lost 2, with 17 bases in between. In DNA, the CDR3 is TGTGCCACCCTGGACCCACTTTTGAACTATGGCTACACCTTC. Encoded protein: CATLDPLLNYGYTF.

Here the CDR3 DNA reads TGTGCCAGCAGTTTACCCGGGACCCGCCAAGAGACCCAGTACTTC. Encoded protein: CASSLPGTRQETQYF. This chain uses TRBV28 with TRBJ2-5, with D tentatively TRBD1 or TRBD2 (5 bases each). V lost 2 bases, J lost 1 base, and 11 bases lay in between. Germline V gene data show CDR1 as MDHEN and CDR2 as SYDVKM. The CDR3 loop spans 15 amino acids.

The rearrangement links TRBV7-2 to TRBJ2-1; the D is unclear. Per germline, CDR1 SGHTA and CDR2 FQGNSA. CDR3 length: 15 residues. V shed 4 bases and J shed 2 bases, with 12 bases lying between them. For the CDR3, the DNA is TGTGCCAGCAGCTCTGGTCGGCTCGCCTACAATGAGCAGTTCTTC. It encodes CASSSGRLAYNEQFF.

The chain uses TRBV5-1 and TRBJ1-1, with 8 bases fitting TRBD1. The CDR3 contains 13 residues. Germline loops: CDR1 SGHRS, CDR2 YFSETQ. V lost 4 bases, J lost 8 bases, and 7 bases stayed unmatched. CDR3 amino acids: CASSRGQGQEAFF. The CDR3 DNA is TGCGCCAGCAGCCGCGGACAGGGCCAAGAAGCTTTCTTT.

Remarks on this clone: The same CDR3 can be traced to other DNA sequences in this sample. The V call is TRBV5-1, the J call TRBJ2-5, with D tentatively TRBD2 (6 bases). Germline loops: CDR1 SGHRS, CDR2 YFSETQ. The V end was cut by 0 bases, the J end by 2 bases, with 8 bases between. The CDR3 totals 14 residues. This CDR3 reads CASSLGAGQETQYF. CDR3 coding DNA: TGCGCCAGCAGCTTGGGCGCGGGGCAAGAGACCCAGTACTTC.

CDR3 nucleotide sequence: TGTGCCAGCAGTGACCTGGGGTCCGATGAAAAACTGTTTTTT. Residues: CASSDLGSDEKLFF. The chain has TRBV27 and TRBJ1-4; D unresolved. The CDR3 is 14 amino acids. Germline V CDR1 and CDR2: MNHEY, SMNVEV (reference sequence). Between the trimmed V and J ends, which lost 5 bases and 6 bases, there was a span of 13 bases.

Notes on this clone: The same CDR3 arises from other DNA sequences in this sample as well. DNA for the CDR3: TGCAGTGCTTCGTACAATGAGCAGTTCTTC. Translating gives CSASYNEQFF. J is TRBJ2-1 and V is TRBV20-1; no firm D call. V gave up 5 bases and J gave up 4 bases, with 3 bases separating them. The CDR3 is 10 amino acids. Germline V gene sequence: CDR1 DFQATT, CDR2 SNEGSKA (reference sequence).

This clone was seen only a few times. The genes are TRBV18 and TRBJ1-5; D remains ambiguous. This CDR3 has 17 amino acids. Per the germline V gene, CDR1 is KGHSH and CDR2 is LQKENI. V was shortened by 4 bases and J by 3 bases, with 19 bases between the two germline ends. CDR3 sequence reads: CASSLTRARSTNQPQHF. CDR3 nucleotides: TGTGCCAGCTCACTCACGAGGGCCCGAAGCACCAATCAGCCCCAGCATTTT. Based on the CDR3 plus reference TRBV18 and TRBJ1-5, the full variable domain is NAGVMQNPRHLVRRRGQEARLRCSPMKGHSHVYWYRQLPEEGLKFMVYLQKENIIDESGMPKERFSAEFPKEGPSILRIQQVVRGDSAAYFCASSLTRARSTNQPQHFGDGTRLSIL.

The chain links TRBV20-1 to TRBJ1-1; D is ambiguous. The CDR3 loop spans 11 amino acids. V lost 6 bases, J lost 1 base, and 6 bases lay in between. CDR1 is DFQATT and CDR2 is SNEGSKA in the germline V gene (reference sequence). CDR3 nucleotides: TGCAGTGCCACCCAGAACACTGAAGCTTTCTTT. It codes for CSATQNTEAFF.

The genes are TRBV6-6 and TRBJ1-1; D uncertain. V dropped 5 bases and J dropped 0 bases, with 7 bases sitting between them. The CDR3 runs 13 residues. CDR1 and CDR2 (germline): MNHNY, SVGAGI (reference sequence). CDR3 nucleotide sequence: TGTGCCAGCAGTACCCAGGTGAACACTGAAGCTTTCTTT. Amino acids: CASSTQVNTEAFF.

CDR3 sequence: CASSLDGAGELFF. In nucleotides, the CDR3 is TGTGCCAGCAGCCTAGACGGGGCCGGGGAGCTGTTTTTT. V and J are TRBV6-4 and TRBJ2-2; possible D gene TRBD2, 5 bases. V was trimmed by 6 bases and J by 6 bases, leaving 11 bases between them. CDR1 is MRHNA and CDR2 is SNTAGT in the germline V gene. CDR3 length equals 13 residues.

V usage is TRBV7-9 and J usage is TRBJ2-5; 9 bases agree with TRBD2. The germline V gene encodes CDR1 SEHNR and CDR2 FQNEAQ (reference sequence). CDR3 size: 16 residues. V lost 5 bases to trimming and J lost 2 bases; unmatched junction nucleotides: 9. Here the CDR3 reads CASSVTRLAAQETQYF. CDR3 DNA sequence: TGTGCCAGCAGCGTAACCCGACTAGCGGCTCAAGAGACCCAGTACTTC.

In DNA form, the CDR3 reads TGTGCCAGCAGCTTAGATGCCGGACAGACATCGCTAGCCAAAAACATTCAGTACTTC. It encodes CASSLDAGQTSLAKNIQYF. The V and J genes are TRBV11-2 and TRBJ2-4; D perhaps matches TRBD1 (6 bases). Trimming stripped 0 bases from V and 0 bases from J, with 18 bases between. Germline-derived CDR1 and CDR2 are SGHAT and FQNNGV. The CDR3 is 19 residues long.

The genes are TRBV5-1 and TRBJ1-2; maybe TRBD1 (5 bases). Germline V CDR1 and CDR2: SGHRS, YFSETQ. The V and J ends lost 1 base and 3 bases respectively, with 19 bases between them. The CDR3 loop spans 17 amino acids. This chain's CDR3 is CASSLYGAPEIDYGYTF. For the CDR3, the DNA is TGCGCCAGCAGCTTGTACGGGGCCCCAGAGATAGACTATGGCTACACCTTC. The full variable domain, completed using reference TRBV5-1 and TRBJ1-2, is KAGVTQTPRYLIKTRGQQVTLSCSPISGHRSVSWYQQTPGQGLQFLFEYFSETQRNKGNFPGRFSGRQFSNSRSEMNVSTLELGDSALYLCASSLYGAPEIDYGYTFGSGTRLTVV.

CDR3 sequence reads: CASSPQSGQETQYF. The CDR3 coding sequence is TGTGCCAGCTCACCACAATCGGGTCAAGAGACCCAGTACTTC. This chain uses TRBV18 with TRBJ2-5; D is ambiguous. V was clipped by 1 base and J by 2 bases, with 8 bases between them. This CDR3 has 14 residues. Germline V lookup: CDR1 KGHSH, CDR2 LQKENI.

The gene calls are TRBV7-8 and TRBJ2-2; 7 nucleotides line up with TRBD2. Germline assignment: CDR1 SGHVS and CDR2 FQNEAQ. This CDR3 has 13 amino acids. The junction had 3 bases not matched to a gene; V was cut back by 5 bases and J by 6 bases. CDR3 amino acids: CASSPTSPGELFF. In nucleotides, the CDR3 is TGTGCCAGCAGCCCGACTAGCCCCGGGGAGCTGTTTTTT.

J is TRBJ2-7 and V is TRBV9; D is ambiguous. With 0 bases removed from V and 6 bases from J, the gap between germline ends came to 10 bases. The CDR3 covers 13 residues. CDR1 is SGDLS, CDR2 YYNGEE, per germline. CDR3 nucleotides: TGTGCCAGCAGCGTAGCCCCAGTGCGCGAGCAGTACTTC. Protein sequence: CASSVAPVREQYF.

The chain employs TRBV5-8 and TRBJ2-1; D gene ambiguous. The germline V gene has CDR1 SGHTS and CDR2 YDEGEE. This CDR3 contains 12 residues. V was clipped by 3 bases and J by 8 bases, with 9 bases between them. The CDR3, as DNA: TGTGCCAGCAGCTGGAGTTGGTATGAGCAGTTCTTC. Protein sequence: CASSWSWYEQFF.